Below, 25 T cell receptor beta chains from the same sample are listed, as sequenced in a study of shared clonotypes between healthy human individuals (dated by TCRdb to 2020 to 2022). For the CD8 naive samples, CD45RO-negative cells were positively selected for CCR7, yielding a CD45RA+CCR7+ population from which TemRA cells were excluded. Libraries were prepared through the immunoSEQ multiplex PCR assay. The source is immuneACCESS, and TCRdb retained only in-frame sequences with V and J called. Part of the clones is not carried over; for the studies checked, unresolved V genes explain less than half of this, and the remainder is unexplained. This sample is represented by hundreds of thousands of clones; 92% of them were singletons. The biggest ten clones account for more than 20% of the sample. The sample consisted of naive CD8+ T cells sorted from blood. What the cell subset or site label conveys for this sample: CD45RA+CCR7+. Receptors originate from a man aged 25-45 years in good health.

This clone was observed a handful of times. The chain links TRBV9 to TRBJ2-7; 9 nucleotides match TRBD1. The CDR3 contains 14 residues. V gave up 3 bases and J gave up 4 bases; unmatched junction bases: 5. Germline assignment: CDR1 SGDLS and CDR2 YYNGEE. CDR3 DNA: TGTGCCAGCAGCGGGACAGGGGCATCATACGAGCAGTACTTC. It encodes CASSGTGASYEQYF.

CDR3 sequence: CASSQGNSYEQYF. CDR3 DNA sequence: TGTGCCAGCAGCCAGGGCAACTCCTACGAGCAGTACTTC. The genes are TRBV16 and TRBJ2-7; D gene ambiguous. This CDR3 contains 13 residues. V was cut by 3 bases and J by 0 bases, with 6 bases left in between. Germline CDR1 reads KGHSY; CDR2 reads FQNENV.

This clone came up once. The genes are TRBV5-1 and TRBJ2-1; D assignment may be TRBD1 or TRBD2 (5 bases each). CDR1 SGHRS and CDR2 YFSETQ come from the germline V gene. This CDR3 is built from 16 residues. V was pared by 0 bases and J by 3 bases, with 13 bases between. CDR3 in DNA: TGCGCCAGCAGCTTGGCCATTGAGGGGAACTACAATGAGCAGTTCTTC. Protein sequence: CASSLAIEGNYNEQFF.

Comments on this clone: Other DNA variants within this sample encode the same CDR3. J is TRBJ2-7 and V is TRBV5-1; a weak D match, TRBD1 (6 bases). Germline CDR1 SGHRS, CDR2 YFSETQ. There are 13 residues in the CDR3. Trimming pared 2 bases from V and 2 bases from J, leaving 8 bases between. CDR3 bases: TGCGCCAGCAGCTTCCGGACAGCCTACGAGCAGTACTTC. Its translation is CASSFRTAYEQYF.

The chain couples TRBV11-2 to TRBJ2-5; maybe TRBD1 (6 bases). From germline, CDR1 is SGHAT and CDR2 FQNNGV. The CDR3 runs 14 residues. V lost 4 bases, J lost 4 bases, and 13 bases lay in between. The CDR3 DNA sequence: TGTGCCAGCAGCTCTTACAGGGTCGGAGAGACCCAGTACTTC. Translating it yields CASSSYRVGETQYF.

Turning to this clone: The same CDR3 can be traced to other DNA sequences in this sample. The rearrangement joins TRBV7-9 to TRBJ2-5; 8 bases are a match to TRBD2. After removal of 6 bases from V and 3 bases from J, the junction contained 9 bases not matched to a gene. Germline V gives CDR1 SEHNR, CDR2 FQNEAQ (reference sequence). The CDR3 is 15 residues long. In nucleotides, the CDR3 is TGTGCCAGCAGTTTTCCTACTAGCGGAGAAGAGACCCAGTACTTC. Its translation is CASSFPTSGEETQYF.

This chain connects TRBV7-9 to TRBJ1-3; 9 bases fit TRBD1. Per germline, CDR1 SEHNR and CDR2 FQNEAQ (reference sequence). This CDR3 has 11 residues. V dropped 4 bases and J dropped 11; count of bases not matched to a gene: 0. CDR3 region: CASSWDRAIYF. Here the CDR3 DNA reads TGTGCCAGCAGCTGGGACAGGGCCATATATTTT.

The CDR3 sequence: CSVNRDSGNTIYF. DNA of the CDR3: TGCAGCGTTAACAGGGACTCTGGAAACACCATATATTTT. V is TRBV29-1 and J is TRBJ1-3; D is possibly TRBD1 (6 bases). The CDR3 has 13 residues. V dropped 5 bases and J dropped 0 bases, with 8 bases sitting between them. Germline assignment: CDR1 SQVTM and CDR2 ANQGSEA. Based on the CDR3 plus reference TRBV29-1 and TRBJ1-3, the full variable domain is SAVISQKPSRDICQRGTSLTIQCQVDSQVTMMFWYRQQPGQSLTLIATANQGSEATYESGFVIDKFPISRPNLTFSTLTVSNMSPEDSSIYLCSVNRDSGNTIYFGEGSWLTVV.

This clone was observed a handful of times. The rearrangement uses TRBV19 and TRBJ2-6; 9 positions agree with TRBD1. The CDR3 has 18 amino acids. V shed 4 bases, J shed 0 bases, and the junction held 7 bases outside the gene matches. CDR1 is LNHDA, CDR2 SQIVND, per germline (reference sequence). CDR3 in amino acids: CASSKGDRDDSGANVLTF. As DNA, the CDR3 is TGTGCCAGTAGTAAAGGGGACAGGGATGACTCTGGGGCCAACGTCCTGACTTTC. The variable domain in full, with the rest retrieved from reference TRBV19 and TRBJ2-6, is DGGITQSPKYLFRKEGQNVTLSCEQNLNHDAMYWYRQDPGQGLRLIYYSQIVNDFQKGDIAEGYSVSREKKESFPLTVTSAQKNPTAFYLCASSKGDRDDSGANVLTFGAGSRLTVL.

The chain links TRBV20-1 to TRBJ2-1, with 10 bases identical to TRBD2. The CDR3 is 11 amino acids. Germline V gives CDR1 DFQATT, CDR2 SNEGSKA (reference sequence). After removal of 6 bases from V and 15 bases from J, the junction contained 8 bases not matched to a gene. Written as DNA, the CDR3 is TGCAGTGCCATCCTAGCGGGAGCGATGTTCTTC. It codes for CSAILAGAMFF.

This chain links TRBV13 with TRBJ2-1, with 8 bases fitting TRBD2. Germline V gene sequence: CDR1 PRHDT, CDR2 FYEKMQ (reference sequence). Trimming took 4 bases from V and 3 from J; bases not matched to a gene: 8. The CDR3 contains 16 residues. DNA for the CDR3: TGTGCCAGCAGCTCCTTGGGACTAGAAAGCTACAATGAGCAGTTCTTC. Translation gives CASSSLGLESYNEQFF.

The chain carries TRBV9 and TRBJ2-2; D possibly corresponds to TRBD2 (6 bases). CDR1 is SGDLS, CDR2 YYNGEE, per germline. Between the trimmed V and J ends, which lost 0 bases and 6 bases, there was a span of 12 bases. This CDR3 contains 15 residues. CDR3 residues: CASSVAQRGAGELFF. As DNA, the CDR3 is TGTGCCAGCAGCGTAGCTCAGCGCGGGGCCGGGGAGCTGTTTTTT.

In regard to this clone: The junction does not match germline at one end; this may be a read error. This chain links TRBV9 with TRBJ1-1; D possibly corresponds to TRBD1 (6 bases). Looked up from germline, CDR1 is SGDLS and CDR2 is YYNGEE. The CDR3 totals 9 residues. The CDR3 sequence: CASSPDRPF. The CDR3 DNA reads TGTGCCAGCAGCCCCGACAGGCCGTTT.

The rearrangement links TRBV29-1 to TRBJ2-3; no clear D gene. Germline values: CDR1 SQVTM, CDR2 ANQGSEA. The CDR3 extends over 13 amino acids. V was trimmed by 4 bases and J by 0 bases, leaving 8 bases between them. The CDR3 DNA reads TGCAGCGTTGTGGAGTCTAGCACAGATACGCAGTATTTT. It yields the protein CSVVESSTDTQYF.

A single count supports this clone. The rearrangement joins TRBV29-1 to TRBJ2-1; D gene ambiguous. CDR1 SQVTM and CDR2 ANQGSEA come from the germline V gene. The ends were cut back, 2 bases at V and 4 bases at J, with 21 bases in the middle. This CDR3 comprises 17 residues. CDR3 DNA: TGCAGCGTTGAAAGTGAATGGGCTACTCCTACTTACAATGAGCAGTTCTTC. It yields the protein CSVESEWATPTYNEQFF.

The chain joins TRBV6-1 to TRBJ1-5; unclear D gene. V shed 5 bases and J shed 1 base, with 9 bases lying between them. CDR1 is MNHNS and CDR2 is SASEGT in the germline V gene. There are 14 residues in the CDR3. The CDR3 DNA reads TGTGCCAGCAGTCTAAGTGGGAGCAATCAGCCCCAGCATTTT. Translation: CASSLSGSNQPQHF.

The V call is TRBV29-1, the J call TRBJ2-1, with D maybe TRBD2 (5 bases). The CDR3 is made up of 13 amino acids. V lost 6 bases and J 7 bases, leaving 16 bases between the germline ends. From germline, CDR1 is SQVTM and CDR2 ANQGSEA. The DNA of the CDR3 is TGCAGCGTCCCGGGGTCGGAGAGGAATGAGCAGTTCTTC. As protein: CSVPGSERNEQFF.

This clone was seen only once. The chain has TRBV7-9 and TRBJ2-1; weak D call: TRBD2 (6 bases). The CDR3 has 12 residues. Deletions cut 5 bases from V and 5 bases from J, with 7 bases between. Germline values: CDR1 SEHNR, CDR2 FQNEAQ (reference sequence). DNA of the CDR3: TGTGCCAGCAGCGGCGGGAACAATGAGCAGTTCTTC. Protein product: CASSGGNNEQFF.

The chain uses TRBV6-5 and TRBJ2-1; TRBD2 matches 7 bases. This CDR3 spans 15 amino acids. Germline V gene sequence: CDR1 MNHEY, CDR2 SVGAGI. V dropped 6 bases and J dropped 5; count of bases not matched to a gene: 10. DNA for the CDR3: TGTGCCAGCAGACGCCGGGAGGAGATAAACAATGAGCAGTTCTTC. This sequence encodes CASRRREEINNEQFF.

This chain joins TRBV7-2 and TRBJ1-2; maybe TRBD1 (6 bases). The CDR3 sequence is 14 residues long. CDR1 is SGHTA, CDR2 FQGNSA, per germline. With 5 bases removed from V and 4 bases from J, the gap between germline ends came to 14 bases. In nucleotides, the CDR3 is TGTGCCAGCAGCATTACAGGGTACAGCTATGGCTACACCTTC. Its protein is CASSITGYSYGYTF.

The CDR3 coding sequence is TGTGCCAGAAGCTTGGAGGAAAGAATTGCAACTAATGAAAAACTGTTTTTT. Its translation: CARSLEERIATNEKLFF. V usage is TRBV5-3 and J usage is TRBJ1-4; D unclear. TRBV5-3 is identified as an open reading frame with a role that is uncertain. Trimming removed 0 bases from V and 0 bases from J, with 12 bases in between. The CDR3 has 17 amino acids.

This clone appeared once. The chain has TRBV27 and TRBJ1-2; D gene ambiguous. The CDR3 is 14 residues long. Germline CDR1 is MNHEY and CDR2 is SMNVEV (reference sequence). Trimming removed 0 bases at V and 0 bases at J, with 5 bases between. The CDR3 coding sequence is TGTGCCAGCAGTTTATCGTGGGCTAACTATGGCTACACCTTC. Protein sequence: CASSLSWANYGYTF.

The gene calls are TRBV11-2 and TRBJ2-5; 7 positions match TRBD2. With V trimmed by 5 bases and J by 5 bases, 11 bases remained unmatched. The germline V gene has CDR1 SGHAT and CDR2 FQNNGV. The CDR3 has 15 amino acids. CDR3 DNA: TGTGCCAGCAGCCTCGACCCCGGGAGGTGGGAGACCCAGTACTTC. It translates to CASSLDPGRWETQYF.

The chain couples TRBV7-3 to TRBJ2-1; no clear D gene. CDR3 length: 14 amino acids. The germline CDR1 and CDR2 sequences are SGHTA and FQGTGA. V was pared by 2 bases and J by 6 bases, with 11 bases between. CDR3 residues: CASSLSTFANEQFF. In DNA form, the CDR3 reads TGTGCCAGCAGCTTATCTACCTTCGCCAATGAGCAGTTCTTC.

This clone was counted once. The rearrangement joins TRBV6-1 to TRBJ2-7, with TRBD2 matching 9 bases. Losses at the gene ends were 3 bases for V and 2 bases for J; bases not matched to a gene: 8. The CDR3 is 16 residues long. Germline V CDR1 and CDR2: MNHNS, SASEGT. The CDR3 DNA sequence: TGTGCCAGCAGTGAGAGACTAGCGGAGATAGCCTACGAGCAGTACTTC. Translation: CASSERLAEIAYEQYF.